What follows are 13 T cell receptor beta chains derived from one specimen sequenced in a study of blood T cell repertoires in COVID-19. The data were produced by immunoSEQ multiplex PCR, yet TCRdb's version contains in-frame clones alone and is incomplete. The data show about 75,000 clones, 90% seen once. The source material was peripheral blood. Source of these receptors: a human donor in a cohort sampled during active COVID-19.

This chain joins TRBV11-2 and TRBJ1-3, with D possibly being TRBD1 (6 bases). This CDR3 is built from 16 residues. Looked up from germline, CDR1 is SGHAT and CDR2 is FQNNGV. V was clipped by 3 bases and J by 2 bases, with 14 bases between them. DNA of the CDR3: TGTGCCAGCAGCTTCGTACAGGGTCGAACTGGAAACACCATATATTTT. Translation gives CASSFVQGRTGNTIYF.

The chain links TRBV7-2 to TRBJ1-2; 11 bases are a match to TRBD1. Germline CDR1 is SGHTA and CDR2 is FQGNSA. The CDR3 sequence is 16 residues long. V was pared by 0 bases and J by 9 bases, with 9 bases of the junction left unmatched. CDR3 sequence reads: CASSLAGGQGARSYTF. The CDR3 DNA reads as TGTGCCAGCAGCTTAGCCGGTGGACAGGGGGCGCGGAGCTACACCTTC. Variable domain in full (rest from reference TRBV7-2 and TRBJ1-2): GAGVSQSPSNKVTEKGKDVELRCDPISGHTALYWYRQSLGQGLEFLIYFQGNSAPDKSGLPSDRFSAERTGGSVSTLTIQRTQQEDSAVYLCASSLAGGQGARSYTFGSGTRLTVV.

V and J are TRBV4-3 and TRBJ1-1; 7 bases match TRBD1. The germline V gene has CDR1 LGHNA and CDR2 YSLEER. J lost 0 bases, V lost 4 bases, and 5 bases had no gene match. The CDR3 has 15 amino acids. In nucleotides, the CDR3 is TGCGCCAGCAGCCTCGGACAGGAGCTGAACACTGAAGCTTTCTTT. This translates into CASSLGQELNTEAFF.

This clone occurred a few times. Other DNA sequences in this sample translate to the same CDR3. The chain is built from TRBV19 and TRBJ1-5; D is undetermined. The CDR3 sequence is 13 residues long. Trimming removed 5 bases at V and 3 bases at J, with 8 bases between. Germline V gene lookup returns CDR1 LNHDA and CDR2 SQIVND (reference sequence). The CDR3 sequence is CASSGQINQPQHF. Here the CDR3 DNA reads TGTGCCAGTAGTGGGCAGATCAATCAGCCCCAGCATTTT.

The chain is built from TRBV7-9 and TRBJ2-6, with TRBD2 identical over 13 bases. The trim removed 4 bases at V and 3 bases at J, leaving 6 bases unmatched. The germline V gene encodes CDR1 SEHNR and CDR2 FQNEAQ (reference sequence). The CDR3 runs to 18 residues. The CDR3 sequence: CASSSTSGGSGGANVLTF. For the CDR3, the DNA is TGTGCCAGCAGCTCGACTAGCGGGGGGTCAGGTGGGGCCAACGTCCTGACTTTC.

The CDR3 DNA is TGTGCCAGCAGCCAACCCCAGGGGGTCTCCCTCCACTTT. Its translation: CASSQPQGVSLHF. The gene calls are TRBV3-1 (or the pseudogene TRBV3-2) and TRBJ1-6; 7 nucleotides line up with TRBD1. Losses at the gene ends were 2 bases for V and 14 bases for J; bases not matched to a gene: 6. This CDR3 comprises 13 residues. Germline values: CDR1 LGHDT, CDR2 YNNKEL (reference sequence).

The rearrangement joins TRBV4-3 to TRBJ2-5; no definite D call. Germline V gene lookup returns CDR1 LGHNA and CDR2 YSLEER. V was shortened by 0 bases and J by 7 bases, with 12 bases between the two germline ends. This CDR3 contains 14 residues. The CDR3 coding sequence is TGCGCCAGCAGCCAAGATCAGGCCCTGAGGACCCAGTACTTC. It codes for CASSQDQALRTQYF.

The rearrangement links TRBV9 to TRBJ2-7, with D perhaps TRBD2 (7 bases). The germline V gene encodes CDR1 SGDLS and CDR2 YYNGEE. Trimming shortened V by 2 bases and J by 2 bases, and 11 bases separated the two germline ends. The CDR3 covers 14 residues. CDR3 in amino acids: CASSVGGGAYEQYF. The CDR3 DNA reads TGTGCCAGCAGCGTCGGCGGGGGCGCCTACGAGCAGTACTTC. The full variable domain, in which reference TRBV9 and TRBJ2-7 provide the parts outside the CDR3, is DSGVTQTPKHLITATGQRVTLRCSPRSGDLSVYWYQQSLDQGLQFLIQYYNGEERAKGNILERFSAQQFPDLHSELNLSSLELGDSALYFCASSVGGGAYEQYFGPGTRLTVT.

The J gene is TRBJ1-4, the V gene TRBV7-2; 10 nucleotides match TRBD1. This CDR3 contains 16 residues. V shed 2 bases and J 8 bases; nucleotides not matched to a gene: 8. Germline values: CDR1 SGHTA, CDR2 FQGNSA. The CDR3 DNA is TGTGCCAGCAGCTTAAGGGGGGGACAGGGGTCCGAAAAACTGTTTTTT. This gives the protein CASSLRGGQGSEKLFF.

The chain uses TRBV7-9 and TRBJ1-1, with D tentatively TRBD1 (6 bases). The length of the CDR3 is 16 residues. Germline lookup yields CDR1 SEHNR and CDR2 FQNEAQ (reference sequence). Trimming removed 6 bases at V and 1 base at J, with 18 bases between. CDR3 loop: CASRGQGQVGNTEAFF. The CDR3 nucleotides read TGTGCCAGCAGGGGGCAGGGGCAGGTTGGGAACACTGAAGCTTTCTTT.

This clone was observed once. The genes are TRBV19 and TRBJ1-6; a weak D match, TRBD1 (5 bases). This CDR3 is built from 16 residues. CDR1 and CDR2 (germline): LNHDA, SQIVND (reference sequence). The V gene lost 3 bases and the J gene lost 5 bases, with 14 bases spanning the gap. The CDR3 DNA is TGTGCCAGTAGTATCGACCGGGGGTCCCATAATTCACCCCTCCACTTT. Translated, it gives CASSIDRGSHNSPLHF.

The chain carries TRBV7-6 and TRBJ2-1; 9 bases map to TRBD2. This CDR3 contains 16 residues. V lost 0 bases and J lost 5; bases outside the gene matches: 5. CDR1 is SGHVS, CDR2 FNYEAQ, per germline. In nucleotides, the CDR3 is TGTGCCAGCAGCTTAGCGGCGGGGGGGGTAAACAATGAGCAGTTCTTC. Translating it yields CASSLAAGGVNNEQFF.

This chain connects TRBV7-9 to TRBJ2-6, with no clear D. V shed 5 bases and J shed 6 bases, with 8 bases lying between them. The CDR3 covers 13 residues. CDR1 and CDR2 (germline): SEHNR, FQNEAQ (reference sequence). CDR3: CASSQLLANVLTF. The DNA for the CDR3 is TGTGCCAGCAGCCAACTACTGGCCAACGTCCTGACTTTC.